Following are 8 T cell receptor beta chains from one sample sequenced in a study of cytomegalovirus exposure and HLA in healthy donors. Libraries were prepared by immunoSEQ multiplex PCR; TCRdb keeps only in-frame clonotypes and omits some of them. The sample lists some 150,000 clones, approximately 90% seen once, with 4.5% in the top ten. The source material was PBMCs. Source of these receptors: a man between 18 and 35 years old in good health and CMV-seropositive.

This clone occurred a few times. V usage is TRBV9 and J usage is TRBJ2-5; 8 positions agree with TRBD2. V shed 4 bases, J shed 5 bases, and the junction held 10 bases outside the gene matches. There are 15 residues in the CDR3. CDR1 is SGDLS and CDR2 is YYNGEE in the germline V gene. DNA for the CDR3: TGTGCCAGCAGCCCCTTAGCGGGGCCAGGGGAGACCCAGTACTTC. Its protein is CASSPLAGPGETQYF.

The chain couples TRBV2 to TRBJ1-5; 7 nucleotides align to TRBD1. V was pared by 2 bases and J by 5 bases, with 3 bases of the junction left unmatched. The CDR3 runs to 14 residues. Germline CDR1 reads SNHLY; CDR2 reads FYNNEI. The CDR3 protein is CASSEQGQYQPQHF. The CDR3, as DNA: TGTGCCAGCAGTGAACAGGGACAGTATCAGCCCCAGCATTTT.

CDR3 DNA sequence: TGTGCCAGCAGCGCTTCGTACAGGGGAGGTGGTGAAGCTTTCTTT. This codes for CASSASYRGGGEAFF. V is TRBV6-5 and J is TRBJ1-1; 7 nucleotides align to TRBD1. With 6 bases clipped from V and 7 bases from J, the junction kept 14 bases outside the gene matches. Germline assignment: CDR1 MNHEY and CDR2 SVGAGI. The CDR3 extends over 15 amino acids.

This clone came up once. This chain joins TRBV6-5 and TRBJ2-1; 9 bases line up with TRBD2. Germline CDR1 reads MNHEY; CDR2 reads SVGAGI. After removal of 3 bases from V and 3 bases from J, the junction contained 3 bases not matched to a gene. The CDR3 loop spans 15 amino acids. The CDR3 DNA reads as TGTGCCAGCAGTTATACTAGCGGGCACTACAATGAGCAGTTCTTC. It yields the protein CASSYTSGHYNEQFF.

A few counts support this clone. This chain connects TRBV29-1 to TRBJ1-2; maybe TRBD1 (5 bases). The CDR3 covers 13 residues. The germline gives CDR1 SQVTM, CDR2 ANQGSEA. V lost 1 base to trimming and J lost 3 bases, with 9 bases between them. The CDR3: CSVEGDWYYGYTF. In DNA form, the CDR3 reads TGCAGCGTTGAAGGGGACTGGTACTATGGCTACACCTTC.

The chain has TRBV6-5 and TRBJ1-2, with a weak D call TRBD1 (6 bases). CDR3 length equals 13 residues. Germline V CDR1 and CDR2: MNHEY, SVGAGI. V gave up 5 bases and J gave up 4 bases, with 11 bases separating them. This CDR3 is CASSEGGTYGYTF. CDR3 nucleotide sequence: TGTGCCAGCAGTGAGGGGGGGACCTATGGCTACACCTTC.

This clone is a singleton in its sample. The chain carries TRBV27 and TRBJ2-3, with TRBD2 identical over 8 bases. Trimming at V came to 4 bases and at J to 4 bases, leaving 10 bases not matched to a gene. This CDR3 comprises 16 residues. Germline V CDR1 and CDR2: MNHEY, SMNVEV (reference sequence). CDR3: CASSSASGPPADTQYF. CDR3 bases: TGTGCCAGCAGTTCGGCTAGCGGGCCCCCCGCAGATACGCAGTATTTT.

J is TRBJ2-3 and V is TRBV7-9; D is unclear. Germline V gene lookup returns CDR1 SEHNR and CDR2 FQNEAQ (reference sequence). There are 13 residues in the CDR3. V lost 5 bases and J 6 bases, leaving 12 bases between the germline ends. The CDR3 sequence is CASSGRNSDTQYF. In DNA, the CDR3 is TGTGCCAGCAGCGGGCGTAACTCGGATACGCAGTATTTT.